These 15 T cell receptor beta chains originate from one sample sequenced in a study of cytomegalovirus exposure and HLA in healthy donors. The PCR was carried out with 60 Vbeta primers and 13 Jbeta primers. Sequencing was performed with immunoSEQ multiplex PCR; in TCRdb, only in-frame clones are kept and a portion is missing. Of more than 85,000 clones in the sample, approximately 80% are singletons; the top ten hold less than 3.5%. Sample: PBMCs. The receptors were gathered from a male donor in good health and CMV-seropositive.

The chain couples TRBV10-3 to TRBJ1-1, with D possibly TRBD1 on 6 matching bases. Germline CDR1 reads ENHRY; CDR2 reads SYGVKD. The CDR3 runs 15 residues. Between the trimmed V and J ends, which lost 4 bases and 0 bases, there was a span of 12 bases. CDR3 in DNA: TGTGCCATCAGTGGACCCAGGGGTTTGAACACTGAAGCTTTCTTT. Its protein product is CAISGPRGLNTEAFF.

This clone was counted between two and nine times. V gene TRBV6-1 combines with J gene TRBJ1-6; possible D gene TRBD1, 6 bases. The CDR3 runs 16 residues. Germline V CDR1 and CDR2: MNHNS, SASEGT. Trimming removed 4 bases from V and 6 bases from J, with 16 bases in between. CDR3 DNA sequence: TGTGCCAGCAGTGGGAGACCGGGACACCGTAATTCACCCCTCCACTTT. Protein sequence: CASSGRPGHRNSPLHF.

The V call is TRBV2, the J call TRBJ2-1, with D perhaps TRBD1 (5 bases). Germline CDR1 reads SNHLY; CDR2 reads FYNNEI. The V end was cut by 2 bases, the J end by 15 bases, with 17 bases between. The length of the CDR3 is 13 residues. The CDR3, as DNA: TGTGCCAGCAGTGAAATTGGGCAGGGATCGGTGTTCTTC. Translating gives CASSEIGQGSVFF.

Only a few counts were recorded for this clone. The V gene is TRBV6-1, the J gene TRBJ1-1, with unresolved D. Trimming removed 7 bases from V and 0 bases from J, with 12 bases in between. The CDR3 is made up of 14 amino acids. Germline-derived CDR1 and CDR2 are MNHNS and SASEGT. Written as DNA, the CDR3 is TGTGCCAGCAAACCGGGTTCGATGAACACTGAAGCTTTCTTT. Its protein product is CASKPGSMNTEAFF.

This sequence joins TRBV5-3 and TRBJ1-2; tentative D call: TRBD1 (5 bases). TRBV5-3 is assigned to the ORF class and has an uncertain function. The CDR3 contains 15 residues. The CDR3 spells CKLLIRARRAYGYTF. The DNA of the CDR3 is TGTAAGTTGCTAATCAGGGCCAGAAGGGCCTATGGCTACACCTTC.

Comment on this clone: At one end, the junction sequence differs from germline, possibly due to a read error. CDR3 in DNA: TGTTCCAGCAGCCAGGGTGTAAACACTGAAGCTTTCTTT. It is translated as CSSSQGVNTEAFF. V usage is TRBV7-9 and J usage is TRBJ1-1; TRBD1 might be the D (5 bases). The germline V gene has CDR1 SEHNR and CDR2 FQNEAQ (reference sequence). The CDR3 sequence is 13 residues long.

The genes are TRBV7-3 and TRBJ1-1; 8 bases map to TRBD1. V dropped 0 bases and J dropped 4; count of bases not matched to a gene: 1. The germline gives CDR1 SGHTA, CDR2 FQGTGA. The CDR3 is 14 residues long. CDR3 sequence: CASSLTDRGTEAFF. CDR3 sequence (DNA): TGTGCCAGCAGCTTAACCGACAGGGGCACTGAAGCTTTCTTT.

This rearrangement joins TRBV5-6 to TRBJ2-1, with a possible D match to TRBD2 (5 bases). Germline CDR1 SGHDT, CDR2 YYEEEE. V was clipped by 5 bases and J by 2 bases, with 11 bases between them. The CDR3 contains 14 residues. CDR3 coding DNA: TGTGCCAGCAGGCGGGCGGGTCCCTACAATGAGCAGTTCTTC. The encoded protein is CASRRAGPYNEQFF. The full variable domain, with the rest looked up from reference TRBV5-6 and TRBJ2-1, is DAGVTQSPTHLIKTRGQQVTLRCSPKSGHDTVSWYQQALGQGPQFIFQYYEEEERQRGNFPDRFSGHQFPNYSSELNVNALLLGDSALYLCASRRAGPYNEQFFGPGTRLTVL.

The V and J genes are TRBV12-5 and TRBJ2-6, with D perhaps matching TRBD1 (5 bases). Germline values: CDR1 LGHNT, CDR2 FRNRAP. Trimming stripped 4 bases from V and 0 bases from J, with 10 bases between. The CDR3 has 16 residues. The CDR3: CASGSGITSGANVLTF. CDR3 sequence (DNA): TGTGCTAGTGGTTCAGGGATTACCTCTGGGGCCAACGTCCTGACTTTC.

CDR3 amino acids: CASSVRGGPYNEQFF. DNA of the CDR3: TGTGCCAGCAGCGTACGGGGGGGCCCATACAATGAGCAGTTCTTC. The V and J genes are TRBV9 and TRBJ2-1; 8 bases are shared with TRBD2. The CDR3 extends over 15 amino acids. The V and J ends lost 1 base and 4 bases, in that order; junction bases with no gene match: 4. Germline V gene data show CDR1 as SGDLS and CDR2 as YYNGEE.

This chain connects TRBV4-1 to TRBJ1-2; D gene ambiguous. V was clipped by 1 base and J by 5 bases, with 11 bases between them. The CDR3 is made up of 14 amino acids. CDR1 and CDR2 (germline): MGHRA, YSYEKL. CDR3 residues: CASSQARQLYGYTF. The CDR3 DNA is TGCGCCAGCAGCCAAGCCCGACAACTGTATGGCTACACCTTC.

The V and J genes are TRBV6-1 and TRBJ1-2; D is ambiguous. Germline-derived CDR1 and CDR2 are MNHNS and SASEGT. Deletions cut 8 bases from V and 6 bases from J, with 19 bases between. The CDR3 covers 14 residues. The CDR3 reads CASALGRDGDGYTF. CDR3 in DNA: TGTGCCAGCGCCCTAGGGAGGGATGGTGATGGCTACACCTTC.

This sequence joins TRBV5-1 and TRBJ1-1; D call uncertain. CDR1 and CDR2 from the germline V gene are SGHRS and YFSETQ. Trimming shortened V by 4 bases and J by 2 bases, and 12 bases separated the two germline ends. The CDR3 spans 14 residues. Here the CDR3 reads CASSVVGLNTEAFF. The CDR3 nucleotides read TGCGCCAGCAGCGTGGTTGGACTTAACACTGAAGCTTTCTTT.

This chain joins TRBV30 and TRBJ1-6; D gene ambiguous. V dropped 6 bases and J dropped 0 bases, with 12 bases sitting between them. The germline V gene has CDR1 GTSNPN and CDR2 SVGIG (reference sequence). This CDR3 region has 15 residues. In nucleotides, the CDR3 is TGTGCCTGCAGAGGAGGGCTCTCCTATAATTCACCCCTCCACTTT. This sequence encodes CACRGGLSYNSPLHF. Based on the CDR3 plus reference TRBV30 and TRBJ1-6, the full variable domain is SQTIHQWPATLVQPVGSPLSLECTVEGTSNPNLYWYRQAAGRGLQLLFYSVGIGQISSEVPQNLSASRPQDRQFILSSKKLLLSDSGFYLCACRGGLSYNSPLHFGNGTRLTVT.

In DNA, the CDR3 is TGTGCCAGCAGTTATACAGGGGCGCGGTCGGAGACCCAGTACTTC. Residues: CASSYTGARSETQYF. V is TRBV6-6 and J is TRBJ2-5; 7 positions match TRBD1. Germline CDR1 MNHNY, CDR2 SVGAGI (reference sequence). V trimming: 3 bases; J trimming: 5 bases; junction bases outside the gene matches: 9. This CDR3 has 15 amino acids.